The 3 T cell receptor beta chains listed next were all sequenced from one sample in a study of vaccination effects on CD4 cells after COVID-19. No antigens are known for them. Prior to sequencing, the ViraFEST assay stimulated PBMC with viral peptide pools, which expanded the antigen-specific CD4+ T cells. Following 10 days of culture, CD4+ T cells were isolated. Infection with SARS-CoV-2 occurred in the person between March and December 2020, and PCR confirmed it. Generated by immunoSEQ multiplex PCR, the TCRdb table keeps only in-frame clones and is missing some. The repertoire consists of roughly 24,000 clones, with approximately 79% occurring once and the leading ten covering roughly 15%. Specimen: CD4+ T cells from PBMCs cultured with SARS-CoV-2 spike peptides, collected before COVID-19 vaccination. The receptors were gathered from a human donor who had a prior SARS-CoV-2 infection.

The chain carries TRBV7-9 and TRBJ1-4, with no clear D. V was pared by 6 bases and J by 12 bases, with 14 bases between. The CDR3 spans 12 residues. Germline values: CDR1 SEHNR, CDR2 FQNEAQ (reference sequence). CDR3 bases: TGTGCCAGCAGTTCCCCTTACTCCCAACTGTTTTTT. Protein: CASSSPYSQLFF.

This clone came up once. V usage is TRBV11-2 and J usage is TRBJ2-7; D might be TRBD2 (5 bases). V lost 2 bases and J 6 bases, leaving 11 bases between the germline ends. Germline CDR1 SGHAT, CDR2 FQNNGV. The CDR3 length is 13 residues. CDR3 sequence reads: CASSLSFEGEQYF. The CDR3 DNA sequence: TGTGCCAGCAGCTTATCCTTTGAGGGCGAGCAGTACTTC.

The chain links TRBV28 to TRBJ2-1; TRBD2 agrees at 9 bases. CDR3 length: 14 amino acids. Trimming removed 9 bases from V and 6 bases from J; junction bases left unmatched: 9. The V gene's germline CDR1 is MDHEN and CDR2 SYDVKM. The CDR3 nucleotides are TGTGCCAGTATGCGGGAGGGCCGTCCCAATGAGCAGTTCTTC. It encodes CASMREGRPNEQFF.